Sequencing of this T cell receptor (beta chain) was carried out in a study of control samples from healthy donors and cancer patients. Sequencing was performed with immunoSEQ multiplex PCR; in TCRdb, only in-frame clones are kept and a portion is missing. The sample shows around 100,000 clones, 85% to 90% of them seen only once. The CDR3 consists of 17 residues. CDR1 is MNHEY and CDR2 is SVGEGT in the germline V gene. Trimming took 5 bases from V and 2 from J; bases not matched to a gene: 13. The receptor's source is a man younger than 45 in good health. What was sequenced was blood. This sequence joins TRBV6-2 or TRBV6-3 and TRBJ2-3; 7 nucleotides agree with TRBD1. The CDR3 is CASSRLIGTAFTDTQYF. CDR3 nucleotide sequence: TGTGCCAGCAGTCGTCTAATCGGGACAGCCTTCACAGATACGCAGTATTTT.